This T cell receptor beta chain was obtained from a study of shared T cell receptors in the human thymus. This table comes from immunoSEQ multiplex PCR, and its TCRdb copy is limited to in-frame clones, with some not included. In the table there are approximately 660,000 clones, 88% of which are singletons. Trimming removed 3 bases at V and 4 bases at J, with 15 bases between. The CDR3 spans 16 residues. The germline V gene encodes CDR1 LGHNT and CDR2 FRNRAP. The same sample was also studied in work on human thymus T cells.

The V gene is TRBV12-5, the J gene TRBJ2-2, with TRBD2 as a possible D gene (6 bases). Sequencing input: thymocytes. The clonotype originates from a boy under three years old with a congenital heart defect. CDR3 sequence: CASGFGGGEITGELFF. CDR3 sequence (DNA): TGTGCTAGTGGTTTCGGTGGAGGGGAGATCACCGGGGAGCTGTTTTTT.